Given below is one T cell receptor beta chain in context. This sample is drawn from a study of blood T cell repertoires in COVID-19. Germline CDR1 is KGHSH and CDR2 is LQKENI. CDR3 length equals 13 residues. V was trimmed by 6 bases and J by 3 bases, leaving 10 bases between them. Method: immunoSEQ multiplex PCR; TCRdb's copy keeps in-frame clones and lacks some. The table has roughly 180,000 clones, approximately 90% seen once. The J gene is TRBJ2-3, the V gene TRBV18; maybe TRBD1 (6 bases). Sequenced: peripheral blood. This TCR came from a woman between 25 and 40 years old with acute or convalescent COVID-19. For the CDR3, the DNA is TGTGCCAGCTCCACAGGGATAACAGATACGCAGTATTTT. Its translation: CASSTGITDTQYF.